This entry is about one TCR beta chain. The data originate from a study of shared clonotypes between healthy human individuals. Whole-study context: Three plates each covered CD4 naive and memory; CD8 naive two, CD8 memory one.

This CDR3 contains 15 residues. CDR1 and CDR2 (germline): MNHNY, SVGAGI (reference sequence). The V gene lost 0 bases and the J gene lost 6 bases, with 15 bases spanning the gap. TCRdb's table, derived via immunoSEQ multiplex PCR, lists solely in-frame clones and lacks some. The sample yields 2 million to 2.5 million clones, about 92% seen once. The chain combines TRBV6-6 with TRBJ2-7; D is perhaps TRBD1 (5 bases). Material for sequencing was naive CD4+ T cells from PBMCs. The subset was: CD45RA+ positively selected. The sequence was obtained from a man between 18 and 35 years old in good health. Some clones in this sample may be carry-over from other donors' samples. CDR3 DNA sequence: TGTGCCAGCAGTTACTCCCAGGGTTCATTCATCGAGCAGTACTTC. Translation: CASSYSQGSFIEQYF.